This entry lists 18 T cell receptor beta chains sequenced from one sample in a study of blood T cell repertoires in COVID-19. Clones were sequenced by immunoSEQ multiplex PCR, and TCRdb holds only the in-frame ones, with some missing. Found here are about 260,000 clones, about 90% of them singletons; the top ten hold 9.5% to 13%. The sequencing input was peripheral blood. The receptors were sampled from a woman aged 70 to 79 with COVID-19, enrolled during active disease.

The CDR3 coding sequence is TGTGCCAGCAGCGTCGAAATGCGGCAGCCCCAGCATTTT. This translates into CASSVEMRQPQHF. The chain carries TRBV9 and TRBJ1-5; no firm D call. Trimming shortened V by 2 bases and J by 7 bases, and 10 bases separated the two germline ends. CDR1 is SGDLS and CDR2 is YYNGEE in the germline V gene. The CDR3 runs 13 residues.

This chain uses TRBV29-1 with TRBJ2-2, with TRBD2 matching over 8 bases. CDR1 SQVTM and CDR2 ANQGSEA come from the germline V gene. J lost 2 bases, V lost 1 base, and 3 bases had no gene match. There are 15 residues in the CDR3. The CDR3 DNA reads as TGCAGCGTTGAAGGGACTAGCAAAAACACCGGGGAGCTGTTTTTT. Amino acids: CSVEGTSKNTGELFF.

The V call is TRBV5-1, the J call TRBJ1-5; no clear D gene. Germline V lookup: CDR1 SGHRS, CDR2 YFSETQ. The V end lost 0 bases, the J end lost 6 bases, and 13 bases lay between the germline ends. There are 15 residues in the CDR3. CDR3 DNA: TGCGCCAGCAGCTTGGGATCTGCGAATAGTCAGCCCCAGCATTTT. It encodes CASSLGSANSQPQHF.

The chain combines TRBV15 with TRBJ1-5; D remains ambiguous. CDR3 size: 17 residues. Trimming shortened V by 0 bases and J by 4 bases, and 16 bases separated the two germline ends. Germline loops: CDR1 LNHNV, CDR2 YYDKDF (reference sequence). The CDR3, as DNA: TGTGCCACCAGCAGAGACTCAGTACTAGCATCAAATCAGCCCCAGCATTTT. Amino acid sequence: CATSRDSVLASNQPQHF.

This chain joins TRBV7-2 and TRBJ2-1; 8 bases agree with TRBD1. V lost 2 bases, J lost 2 bases, and 2 bases stayed unmatched. This CDR3 has 15 amino acids. Germline values: CDR1 SGHTA, CDR2 FQGNSA. CDR3 bases: TGTGCCAGCAGCTTAAAGACAGGGGCCTACAATGAGCAGTTCTTC. Protein: CASSLKTGAYNEQFF.

The rearrangement uses TRBV6-2 or TRBV6-3 and TRBJ1-5, with 8 bases aligning to TRBD1. Germline lookup yields CDR1 MNHEY and CDR2 SVGEGT. The CDR3 length is 14 residues. Trimming removed 5 bases from V and 2 bases from J; junction bases left unmatched: 2. The CDR3 nucleotides are TGTGCCAGCAGTCGGACAGGGCGCAATCAGCCCCAGCATTTT. The encoded protein is CASSRTGRNQPQHF.

The V and J genes are TRBV5-5 and TRBJ1-2; tentatively, D is TRBD1 (5 bases). The CDR3 extends over 15 amino acids. V lost 0 bases, J lost 4 bases, and 13 bases lay in between. Germline CDR1 SGHKS, CDR2 YYEKEE (reference sequence). The DNA for the CDR3 is TGTGCCAGCAGCTTGGGTACAGGCCTACCCTATGGCTACACCTTC. This encodes CASSLGTGLPYGYTF.

A few counts support this clone. The rearrangement joins TRBV15 to TRBJ1-2; no clear D gene. This CDR3 is 15 amino acids long. Between the trimmed V and J ends, which lost 0 bases and 1 base, there was a span of 9 bases. Germline CDR1 and CDR2: LNHNV and YYDKDF (reference sequence). This chain's CDR3 is CATSRDKGSNYGYTF. CDR3 bases: TGTGCCACCAGCAGAGATAAAGGGAGTAACTATGGCTACACCTTC.

The chain combines TRBV5-1 with TRBJ2-7; perhaps TRBD2 as D (5 bases). V lost 3 bases and J 3 bases, leaving 10 bases between the germline ends. The CDR3 has 13 residues. Germline V lookup: CDR1 SGHRS, CDR2 YFSETQ. The CDR3 is CASSWETDYEQYF. The CDR3 region has the DNA TGCGCCAGCAGCTGGGAGACCGACTACGAGCAGTACTTC. Together with reference TRBV5-1 and TRBJ2-7, the CDR3 gives the full variable domain: KAGVTQTPRYLIKTRGQQVTLSCSPISGHRSVSWYQQTPGQGLQFLFEYFSETQRNKGNFPGRFSGRQFSNSRSEMNVSTLELGDSALYLCASSWETDYEQYFGPGTRLTVT.

This clone came up a few times. Here the CDR3 reads CASSSLAGIYEQYF. In DNA form, the CDR3 reads TGTGCCAGCAGTTCATTAGCGGGTATATACGAGCAGTACTTC. The chain is built from TRBV6-5 and TRBJ2-7; 7 nucleotides line up with TRBD2. Germline V lookup: CDR1 MNHEY, CDR2 SVGAGI. V shed 4 bases, J shed 4 bases, and the junction held 7 bases outside the gene matches. CDR3 length: 14 residues.

This rearrangement joins TRBV28 to TRBJ1-1, with D perhaps TRBD1 (5 bases). CDR3 length equals 12 residues. Germline lookup yields CDR1 MDHEN and CDR2 SYDVKM. V lost 4 bases and J lost 8, with 11 bases in between. The CDR3 nucleotides are TGTGCCAGCAGTTCCCTGACAGCCGAAGCTTTCTTT. Translation gives CASSSLTAEAFF.

This sequence joins TRBV11-3 and TRBJ2-7, with 7 bases identical to TRBD1. V was clipped by 8 bases and J by 9 bases; unmatched bases: 13. Per the germline V gene, CDR1 is SGHNT and CDR2 is YENEEA. The CDR3 contains 13 residues. The DNA of the CDR3 is TGTGCCAGCGTAGGACAGGTTGCATCAGCGCAGTACTTC. Its translation: CASVGQVASAQYF.

The chain has TRBV27 and TRBJ1-2; TRBD1 agrees at 9 bases. CDR1 and CDR2 (germline): MNHEY, SMNVEV (reference sequence). V lost 6 bases and J lost 12; bases outside the gene matches: 11. The CDR3 has 13 amino acids. The chain's CDR3 is CASRRDRGAEDTF. The CDR3 coding sequence is TGTGCCAGCAGAAGAGACAGGGGGGCAGAAGACACCTTC.

This clone was recorded only once. This sequence joins TRBV10-3 and TRBJ2-1, with 8 positions matching TRBD2. V lost 0 bases, J lost 4 bases, and 2 bases stayed unmatched. CDR1 is ENHRY, CDR2 SYGVKD, per germline. The CDR3 extends over 15 amino acids. The CDR3 DNA reads as TGTGCCATCAGTGAGTCTGGCGGGAGGTACAATGAGCAGTTCTTC. Translating it yields CAISESGGRYNEQFF.

The V and J genes are TRBV21-1 and TRBJ2-1; the table's D gene call, TRBD1, was not cross checked with the DNA. TRBV21-1 is assigned pseudogene status. The CDR3 has 14 amino acids. The CDR3 spells CARAGDLRGNEQFF. CDR3 DNA sequence: TGTGCCAGAGCAGGGGATCTAAGAGGGAATGAGCAGTTCTTC.

The chain joins TRBV7-9 to TRBJ2-1; 7 bases align to TRBD2. The CDR3 contains 15 residues. Trimming cost V 7 bases and J 6 bases; bases outside gene matches: 12. Germline-derived CDR1 and CDR2 are SEHNR and FQNEAQ (reference sequence). This CDR3 reads CASTMGGSISNEQFF. CDR3 in DNA: TGTGCCAGCACCATGGGGGGGTCCATTTCCAATGAGCAGTTCTTC.

The chain links TRBV11-3 to TRBJ2-7, with TRBD1 identical over 7 bases. V lost 5 bases, J lost 8 bases, and 9 bases stayed unmatched. Looked up from germline, CDR1 is SGHNT and CDR2 is YENEEA. The CDR3 totals 13 residues. Here the CDR3 reads CASSPGTEMQQYF. As DNA, the CDR3 is TGTGCCAGCAGCCCCGGGACAGAAATGCAGCAGTACTTC.

V usage is TRBV30 and J usage is TRBJ1-4; D is uncertain. Germline values: CDR1 GTSNPN, CDR2 SVGIG (reference sequence). Trimming left V 4 bases short and J 8 bases short, with 11 bases between. The CDR3 has 12 amino acids. CDR3 sequence: CAWTGIGEKLFF. In nucleotides, the CDR3 is TGTGCCTGGACGGGAATAGGAGAAAAACTGTTTTTT.